What follows describes a single T cell receptor (beta chain). This sample stems from a study of blood T cell repertoires in COVID-19. Study in general: The samples span acute and convalescent COVID-19 from the United States, Italy and Spain. T cells, B-cell-depleted T cells, or PBMCs supplied cDNA or gDNA.

Germline CDR1 is LGHDT and CDR2 is YNNKEL (reference sequence). This CDR3 region has 15 residues. V shed 0 bases and J shed 3 bases, with 12 bases lying between them. Study members were between about 18 and 95 years old and lived in around 24 US regions. Source study methods: Counts of nucleated cells, estimated from reference gene primer amplification, were obtained. Measured with immunoSEQ multiplex PCR; TCRdb has only the in-frame clones, and not every one. Clone size and V and J calls were adopted from that table, with D and trimming inferred from the DNA. There are 300,000 to 450,000 clones in the sample; around 89% occur only once, and less than 1.2% lies in the top ten.

The clonotype was recovered from a man younger than 30 who had recovered from COVID-19. The specimen was PBMCs or T cells enriched from blood (not recorded which). The gene calls are TRBV3-1 (or the pseudogene TRBV3-2) and TRBJ2-7; D uncertain. The CDR3 nucleotides read TGTGCCAGCAGCCAAGATAGTGCAGGTGTCTACGAGCAGTACTTC. It is translated as CASSQDSAGVYEQYF.